This TCR beta chain stems from a study of blood T cell repertoires in COVID-19. The overall study: Material from acute and convalescent COVID-19 was sourced from the United States, Italy and Spain. PBMCs, B-cell-depleted T cells, or T cells provided the cDNA or gDNA that made up the material.

This CDR3 comprises 15 residues. CDR1 and CDR2 (germline): MDHEN, SYDVKM. V shed 3 bases, J shed 0 bases, and the junction held 1 base outside the gene matches. In the authors' methods: Amplification with reference gene primers provided the estimates of nucleated cell counts. Produced via immunoSEQ multiplex PCR; TCRdb's table is partial and in-frame only. V and J calls and clone size are as listed in that table; D and trimming were resolved from the DNA. The sample lists about 110,000 clones; more than 65% were seen once. The chain has TRBV28 and TRBJ2-7; 11 bases line up with TRBD1. Sample: peripheral blood. This TCR was sampled from a woman of 80 years or more with active or convalescent COVID-19. The CDR3 DNA sequence: TGTGCCAGCAGTTTTGGGACAGGGGGCTCCTACGAGCAGTACTTC. It specifies CASSFGTGGSYEQYF.